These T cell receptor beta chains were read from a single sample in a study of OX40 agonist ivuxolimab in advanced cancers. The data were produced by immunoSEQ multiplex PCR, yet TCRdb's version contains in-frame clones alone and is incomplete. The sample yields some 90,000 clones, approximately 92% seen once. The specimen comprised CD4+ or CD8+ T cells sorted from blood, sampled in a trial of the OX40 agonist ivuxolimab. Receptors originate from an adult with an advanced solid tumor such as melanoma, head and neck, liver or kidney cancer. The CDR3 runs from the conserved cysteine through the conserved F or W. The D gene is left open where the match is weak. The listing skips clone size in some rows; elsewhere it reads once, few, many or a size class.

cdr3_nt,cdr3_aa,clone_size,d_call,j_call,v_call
TGTGCCAGCAGCGAGAGGAATTCAGGGGGCACTGAAGCTTTCTTT,CASSERNSGGTEAFF,-,TRBD1,TRBJ1-1,TRBV11-2
TGTGCCAGCAGCGAAGGGACCGACTATGGCTACACCTTC,CASSEGTDYGYTF,few,-,TRBJ1-2,TRBV9
TGTGCCAGTAGTATCCCCCGGGACTATTTCGATGAGCAGTTCTTC,CASSIPRDYFDEQFF,-,TRBD2,TRBJ2-1,TRBV19
TGTGCCAGCAGCTTAAGGACAGGATTCTTCACTGAAGCTTTCTTT,CASSLRTGFFTEAFF,-,TRBD1,TRBJ1-1,TRBV7-8
TGTGCCAGCAGCTTAGGGCAGGGGATCTACGAGCAGTACTTC,CASSLGQGIYEQYF,-,-,TRBJ2-7,TRBV7-6
TGCGCCAGCAGCCCAAGGACAGGGGAAGGCTACACCTTC,CASSPRTGEGYTF,-,TRBD1,TRBJ1-2,TRBV4-3
TGTGCCAGCATTCCTCAAAACGCGGGCTACACCTTC,CASIPQNAGYTF,-,-,TRBJ1-2,TRBV2
TGTGCCAGCAGTTTATCGAGGACTAACTATGGCTACACCTTC,CASSLSRTNYGYTF,-,-,TRBJ1-2,TRBV27
TGTGCCAGCAGTCTAAGCGGGGGGGCGGGTCGGACCGGGGAGCTGTTTTTT,CASSLSGGAGRTGELFF,-,TRBD2,TRBJ2-2,TRBV27
TGTGCCAGCAGAGGCACTGAAGCTTTCTTT,CASRGTEAFF,-,-,TRBJ1-1,TRBV2
TGTGCCAGCAGCTTGGTGTCCGGGGGGACTAACAATGAGCAGTTCTTC,CASSLVSGGTNNEQFF,-,TRBD2,TRBJ2-1,TRBV5-4
TGTGCCAGCAGTTTATACTATGTCCGGAGCACAGATACGCAGTATTTT,CASSLYYVRSTDTQYF,-,-,TRBJ2-3,TRBV27
TGTGCCAGTAGTCACACAGGGGGCGGATTCAATGAGCAGTTCTTC,CASSHTGGGFNEQFF,-,TRBD1,TRBJ2-1,TRBV19
TGCGCCAGCAGCCAAGAGGGCCGGGGATCTGGGGCCAACGTCCTGACTTTC,CASSQEGRGSGANVLTF,-,-,TRBJ2-6,TRBV4-1
TGTGCCAGCAGCTTAGCCCCCGACAGGAACACTGAAGCTTTCTTT,CASSLAPDRNTEAFF,-,-,TRBJ1-1,TRBV7-6
TGTGCCAGCAGTTTCCGGACTAGCGGTAGCACAGATACGCAGTATTTT,CASSFRTSGSTDTQYF,-,TRBD2,TRBJ2-3,TRBV28
TGTGCCAGCAGACATGAAGGGTGGCGAGATTCACCCCTCCACTTT,CASRHEGWRDSPLHF,once,-,TRBJ1-6,TRBV6-5
TGTGCCAGCAGTTACTCCCCCGGGGGGTCCTACAATGAGCAGTTCTTC,CASSYSPGGSYNEQFF,once,TRBD2,TRBJ2-1,TRBV6-6
TGTGCCAGCAGTTCTTCCATCAGGGAGCAGTTCTTC,CASSSSIREQFF,-,-,TRBJ2-1,TRBV6-5
TGTGCCAGCAGTTTACGGGAGACGGCTGGCTCACCCCTCCACTTT,CASSLRETAGSPLHF,-,-,TRBJ1-6,TRBV28
TGTGCCAGTAGTCCACCGACAGGGGTGGGCAATCAGCCCCAGCATTTT,CASSPPTGVGNQPQHF,-,TRBD1,TRBJ1-5,TRBV19
TGTGCCAGCAGTTACTCGGCGGGAGGACTCTTCTACGAGCAGTACTTC,CASSYSAGGLFYEQYF,-,TRBD2,TRBJ2-7,TRBV6-6
TGTGCCAGTAGTCCCCGCGTCGGGCGATCCGACACTGAAGCTTTCTTT,CASSPRVGRSDTEAFF,-,-,TRBJ1-1,TRBV19
TGTGCCAGCAGCCCAGGGGCAGCAGGTCAGCCCCAGCATTTT,CASSPGAAGQPQHF,-,-,TRBJ1-5,TRBV27